The next 4 T cell receptor beta chains were all read from a single sample in a study of shared clonotypes between healthy human individuals. Repertoires were generated with immunoSEQ multiplex PCR, while TCRdb's copy carries only in-frame clones and drops some. The sample records 450,000 to 500,000 clones, 70% to 85% being singletons. Sequenced: PBMCs. These receptors all stem from a woman between 40 and 55 years old in good health. Some clones in this sample may be carry-over from other donors' samples.

As for this clone: With a far larger clone one base away, a read error is the likely cause. Written as DNA, the CDR3 is TGTGCCAGCAGTTACTCGGCTAGCGGGAGCTCCTACGAGCAGTACTTC. Translated, it gives CASSYSASGSSYEQYF. The chain is built from TRBV6-5 and TRBJ2-7, with 10 positions matching TRBD2. CDR3 length equals 16 residues. Germline-derived CDR1 and CDR2 are MNHEY and SVGAGI. After removal of 0 bases from V and 0 bases from J, the junction contained 2 bases not matched to a gene.

The chain has TRBV9 and TRBJ2-1; 7 bases align to TRBD2. V was pared by 2 bases and J by 8 bases, with 7 bases of the junction left unmatched. The germline V gene has CDR1 SGDLS and CDR2 YYNGEE. CDR3 length equals 14 residues. CDR3 in amino acids: CASSVSGRVDEQFF. Written as DNA, the CDR3 is TGTGCCAGCAGCGTGAGTGGGAGGGTTGATGAGCAGTTCTTC.

The chain has TRBV21-1 and TRBJ2-7; the table's D call, TRBD1, was not checked against the DNA. TRBV21-1 is labeled a pseudogene. The CDR3 runs 13 residues. The CDR3 nucleotides are TGTGCCAGCAGCAAACTGAACAGGGTGGAGCAGTACTTC. Amino acids: CASSKLNRVEQYF.

The rearrangement joins TRBV5-1 to TRBJ2-5; 7 bases map to TRBD1. The CDR3 is 14 residues long. Germline V CDR1 and CDR2: SGHRS, YFSETQ. After removal of 4 bases from V and 1 base from J, the junction contained 4 bases not matched to a gene. The CDR3 is CASSTTGAQETQYF. The CDR3 nucleotides are TGCGCCAGCAGCACTACAGGGGCCCAAGAGACCCAGTACTTC.